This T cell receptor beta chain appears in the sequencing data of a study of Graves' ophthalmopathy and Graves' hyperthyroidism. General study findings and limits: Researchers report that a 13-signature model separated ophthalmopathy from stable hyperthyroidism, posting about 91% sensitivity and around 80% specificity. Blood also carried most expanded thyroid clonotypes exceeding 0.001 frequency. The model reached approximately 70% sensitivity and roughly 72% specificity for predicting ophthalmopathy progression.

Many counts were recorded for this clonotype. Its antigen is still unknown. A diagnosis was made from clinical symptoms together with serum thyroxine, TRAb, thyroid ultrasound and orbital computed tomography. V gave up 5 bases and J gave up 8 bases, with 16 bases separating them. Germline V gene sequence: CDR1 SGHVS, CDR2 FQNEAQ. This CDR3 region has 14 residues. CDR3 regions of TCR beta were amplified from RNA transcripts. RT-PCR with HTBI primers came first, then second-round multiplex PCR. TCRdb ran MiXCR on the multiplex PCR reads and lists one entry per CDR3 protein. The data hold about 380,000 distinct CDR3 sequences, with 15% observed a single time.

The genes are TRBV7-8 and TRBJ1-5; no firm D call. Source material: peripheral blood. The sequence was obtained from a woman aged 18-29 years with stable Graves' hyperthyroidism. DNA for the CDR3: TGTGCCAGCAGCCCTGACCGTTATCTCGAGCCCCAGCATTTT. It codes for CASSPDRYLEPQHF. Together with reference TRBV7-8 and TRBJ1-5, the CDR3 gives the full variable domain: GAGVSQSPRYKVAKRGQDVALRCDPISGHVSLFWYQQALGQGPEFLTYFQNEAQLDKSGLPSDRFFAERPEGSVSTLKIQRTQQEDSAVYLCASSPDRYLEPQHFGDGTRLSIL.